The rows below give T cell receptor beta chains drawn from one sample of a study of blood T cell repertoires in COVID-19. Some clones are missing from TCRdb's copy, which holds only in-frame ones; the method was immunoSEQ multiplex PCR. The sample carries about 300,000 clones, about 88% recorded once. The sample comprised peripheral blood. The source of these receptors is a human donor with COVID-19, enrolled during active disease. The donor label of this sample is uncertain. CDR3s include the opening cysteine and the closing phenylalanine or tryptophan. Each record gives: CDR3 protein, CDR3 DNA, V gene, clone size, J gene, D gene, CDR3 length. The D gene is left open where the match is weak. Clone size is stated in some rows and not others, as once, few, many or a class when expanded.

cdr3_aa: CASSLVFQGYNEQFF
cdr3_nt: TGTGCCAGCAGCTTAGTATTTCAGGGTTACAATGAGCAGTTCTTC
v_call: TRBV7-2
clone_size: NA
j_call: TRBJ2-1
d_call: NA
cdr3_length: 15

cdr3_aa: CASSFDTEAFF
cdr3_nt: TGTGCCAGCAGTTTCGACACTGAAGCTTTCTTT
v_call: TRBV12-3/TRBV12-4
clone_size: NA
j_call: TRBJ1-1
d_call: NA
cdr3_length: 11

cdr3_aa: CASRGDRGAYNEQFF
cdr3_nt: TGTGCCAGCAGAGGGGACAGGGGTGCCTACAATGAGCAGTTCTTC
v_call: TRBV11-1
clone_size: NA
j_call: TRBJ2-1
d_call: TRBD1
cdr3_length: 15

cdr3_aa: CASSLEAGYNEQFF
cdr3_nt: TGTGCCAGCAGCTTAGAAGCAGGATACAATGAGCAGTTCTTC
v_call: TRBV11-3
clone_size: few
j_call: TRBJ2-1
d_call: NA
cdr3_length: 14

cdr3_aa: CASRPQMNTEAFF
cdr3_nt: TGTGCCAGCAGGCCCCAGATGAACACTGAAGCTTTCTTT
v_call: TRBV7-9
clone_size: NA
j_call: TRBJ1-1
d_call: NA
cdr3_length: 13

cdr3_aa: CASSRVGGVPYNEQFF
cdr3_nt: TGTGCCAGCAGCCGGGTCGGGGGAGTTCCCTACAATGAGCAGTTCTTC
v_call: TRBV7-3
clone_size: NA
j_call: TRBJ2-1
d_call: NA
cdr3_length: 16

cdr3_aa: CASSPPGRNEQFF
cdr3_nt: TGTGCCAGCAGCCCTCCGGGAAGGAATGAGCAGTTCTTC
v_call: TRBV3-1/TRBV3-2
clone_size: NA
j_call: TRBJ2-1
d_call: NA
cdr3_length: 13

cdr3_aa: CASSEDSWTGELFF
cdr3_nt: TGCGCCAGCAGTGAGGACAGCTGGACCGGGGAGCTGTTTTTT
v_call: TRBV10-1
clone_size: NA
j_call: TRBJ2-2
d_call: NA
cdr3_length: 14

cdr3_aa: CASSPLVTSGSFADTQYF
cdr3_nt: TGTGCCAGCAGTCCGCTCGTGACTAGCGGGAGCTTCGCAGATACGCAGTATTTT
v_call: TRBV27
clone_size: NA
j_call: TRBJ2-3
d_call: TRBD2
cdr3_length: 18

cdr3_aa: CAWRITGGGFDEQYF
cdr3_nt: TGTGCCTGGAGAATCACGGGGGGGGGCTTCGACGAGCAGTACTTC
v_call: TRBV30
clone_size: NA
j_call: TRBJ2-7
d_call: TRBD2
cdr3_length: 15

cdr3_aa: CASSPPGTGTEAFF
cdr3_nt: TGTGCCAGCAGCCCCCCGGGGACAGGGACTGAAGCTTTCTTT
v_call: TRBV28
clone_size: NA
j_call: TRBJ1-1
d_call: TRBD1
cdr3_length: 14

cdr3_aa: CASSRDTLYGYTF
cdr3_nt: TGTGCCAGTAGCCGGGACACTCTCTATGGCTACACCTTC
v_call: TRBV19
clone_size: NA
j_call: TRBJ1-2
d_call: NA
cdr3_length: 13

cdr3_aa: CASSLRQRNTEAFF
cdr3_nt: TGTGCCAGCAGCTTGAGACAGAGGAACACTGAAGCTTTCTTT
v_call: TRBV5-8
clone_size: NA
j_call: TRBJ1-1
d_call: NA
cdr3_length: 14

cdr3_aa: CASSPIGQNTGELFF
cdr3_nt: TGTGCCAGCAGCCCCATTGGACAGAACACCGGGGAGCTGTTTTTT
v_call: TRBV7-3
clone_size: few
j_call: TRBJ2-2
d_call: NA
cdr3_length: 15

cdr3_aa: CSASPLRGISRGGANEQFF
cdr3_nt: TGCAGTGCTAGTCCACTCAGGGGAATTTCTAGGGGGGGTGCGAATGAGCAGTTCTTC
v_call: TRBV20-1
clone_size: NA
j_call: TRBJ2-1
d_call: NA
cdr3_length: 19

cdr3_aa: CASSSSGMVQETQYF
cdr3_nt: TGTGCCAGCAGCTCCTCAGGGATGGTCCAAGAGACCCAGTACTTC
v_call: TRBV7-2
clone_size: NA
j_call: TRBJ2-5
d_call: NA
cdr3_length: 15

cdr3_aa: CASSPIKGGSNSPLHF
cdr3_nt: TGTGCCAGCAGCCCGATTAAAGGGGGCAGTAATTCACCCCTCCACTTT
v_call: TRBV5-5
clone_size: NA
j_call: TRBJ1-6
d_call: TRBD1
cdr3_length: 16

cdr3_aa: CASSLGGFQPQHF
cdr3_nt: TGTGCCAGCAGCTTAGGAGGATTTCAGCCCCAGCATTTT
v_call: TRBV7-2
clone_size: NA
j_call: TRBJ1-5
d_call: NA
cdr3_length: 13

cdr3_aa: CASAQGGGNTIYF
cdr3_nt: TGTGCCAGTGCACAGGGCGGTGGAAACACCATATATTTT
v_call: TRBV19
clone_size: NA
j_call: TRBJ1-3
d_call: NA
cdr3_length: 13

cdr3_aa: CASSLDRSGNTIYF
cdr3_nt: TGTGCCAGCAGCTTAGACAGGTCTGGAAACACCATATATTTT
v_call: TRBV11-2
clone_size: few
j_call: TRBJ1-3
d_call: NA
cdr3_length: 14

cdr3_aa: CASSVAWRVQETQYF
cdr3_nt: TGTGCCAGCAGCGTAGCGTGGCGGGTCCAAGAGACCCAGTACTTC
v_call: TRBV7-2
clone_size: NA
j_call: TRBJ2-5
d_call: NA
cdr3_length: 15

cdr3_aa: CASSPKPYATGAFF
cdr3_nt: TGTGCCAGCAGTCCCAAACCATATGCGACGGGGGCTTTCTTT
v_call: TRBV27
clone_size: NA
j_call: TRBJ1-1
d_call: NA
cdr3_length: 14

cdr3_aa: CSARGSTEAFF
cdr3_nt: TGCAGTGCTAGGGGGAGCACTGAAGCTTTCTTT
v_call: TRBV20-1
clone_size: NA
j_call: TRBJ1-1
d_call: NA
cdr3_length: 11

cdr3_aa: CAISESGGTQPQHF
cdr3_nt: TGTGCCATCAGTGAGTCCGGGGGTACTCAGCCCCAGCATTTT
v_call: TRBV10-3
clone_size: NA
j_call: TRBJ1-5
d_call: NA
cdr3_length: 14

cdr3_aa: CASLARGLAGGFSDTQYF
cdr3_nt: TGTGCCAGCCTCGCGAGGGGACTAGCGGGAGGTTTCTCAGATACGCAGTATTTT
v_call: TRBV27
clone_size: NA
j_call: TRBJ2-3
d_call: TRBD2
cdr3_length: 18

cdr3_aa: CASTPRANSYNEQFF
cdr3_nt: TGTGCCAGCACCCCAAGAGCCAACTCCTACAATGAGCAGTTCTTC
v_call: TRBV7-9
clone_size: NA
j_call: TRBJ2-1
d_call: NA
cdr3_length: 15

cdr3_aa: CASSTTSGYETQYF
cdr3_nt: TGTGCCAGCTCGACGACTAGCGGCTATGAGACCCAGTACTTC
v_call: TRBV28
clone_size: NA
j_call: TRBJ2-5
d_call: TRBD2
cdr3_length: 14

cdr3_aa: CASRKTSGRVHEQFF
cdr3_nt: TGTGCCAGCAGGAAGACTAGCGGGAGAGTCCATGAGCAGTTCTTC
v_call: TRBV28
clone_size: NA
j_call: TRBJ2-1
d_call: TRBD2
cdr3_length: 15

cdr3_aa: CASSQKPGQGYGELFF
cdr3_nt: TGTGCCAGCAGCCAAAAACCGGGACAGGGGTACGGGGAGCTGTTTTTT
v_call: TRBV27
clone_size: few
j_call: TRBJ2-2
d_call: TRBD1
cdr3_length: 16

cdr3_aa: CASSHSSGSGEETQYF
cdr3_nt: TGTGCCAGCAGCCATTCTAGCGGGAGTGGAGAAGAGACCCAGTACTTC
v_call: TRBV3-1/TRBV3-2
clone_size: NA
j_call: TRBJ2-5
d_call: TRBD2
cdr3_length: 16

cdr3_aa: CASSLTSGGYEQYF
cdr3_nt: TGTGCCAGCAGTTTAACTAGCGGGGGATACGAGCAGTACTTC
v_call: TRBV6-6
clone_size: NA
j_call: TRBJ2-7
d_call: TRBD2
cdr3_length: 14

cdr3_aa: CASSPPRVGPSGANVLTF
cdr3_nt: TGTGCCAGCAGCCCCCCCAGGGTTGGCCCCTCTGGGGCCAACGTCCTGACTTTC
v_call: TRBV7-9
clone_size: few
j_call: TRBJ2-6
d_call: NA
cdr3_length: 18

cdr3_aa: CASSSAGNTEAFF
cdr3_nt: TGTGCCAGCAGCTCTGCGGGGAACACTGAAGCTTTCTTT
v_call: TRBV11-3
clone_size: NA
j_call: TRBJ1-1
d_call: NA
cdr3_length: 13

cdr3_aa: CSVAPLSVPGTGELFF
cdr3_nt: TGCAGCGTTGCCCCCCTGAGTGTACCGGGCACCGGGGAGCTGTTTTTT
v_call: TRBV29-1
clone_size: NA
j_call: TRBJ2-2
d_call: NA
cdr3_length: 16

cdr3_aa: CASSPFEARGSEAFF
cdr3_nt: TGCGCCAGCAGCCCATTTGAGGCAAGGGGCTCTGAAGCTTTCTTT
v_call: TRBV5-1
clone_size: NA
j_call: TRBJ1-1
d_call: NA
cdr3_length: 15

cdr3_aa: CASSGAGMIGYEQYF
cdr3_nt: TGTGCCAGTAGTGGGGCAGGGATGATCGGCTACGAGCAGTACTTC
v_call: TRBV19
clone_size: NA
j_call: TRBJ2-7
d_call: NA
cdr3_length: 15

cdr3_aa: CASSQDGSGTLAKNIQYF
cdr3_nt: TGCGCCAGCAGCCAAGATGGGAGCGGGACCCTAGCCAAAAACATTCAGTACTTC
v_call: TRBV4-1
clone_size: NA
j_call: TRBJ2-4
d_call: TRBD2
cdr3_length: 18

cdr3_aa: CASSDRSWTGEETQYF
cdr3_nt: TGTGCCAGCAGTGATCGCTCATGGACAGGGGAAGAGACCCAGTACTTC
v_call: TRBV25-1
clone_size: NA
j_call: TRBJ2-5
d_call: TRBD1
cdr3_length: 16

cdr3_aa: CASSYDRSIGTQYF
cdr3_nt: TGTGCCAGCAGTTACGACAGGAGCATCGGTACGCAGTATTTT
v_call: TRBV6-5
clone_size: NA
j_call: TRBJ2-3
d_call: NA
cdr3_length: 14

cdr3_aa: CASSPGTSGTWETQYF
cdr3_nt: TGTGCCAGCTCACCCGGGACTAGCGGGACTTGGGAGACCCAGTACTTC
v_call: TRBV18
clone_size: NA
j_call: TRBJ2-5
d_call: TRBD2
cdr3_length: 16

cdr3_aa: CASNDRAGQPQHF
cdr3_nt: TGCGCCAGCAATGACAGGGCTGGGCAGCCCCAGCATTTT
v_call: TRBV10-1
clone_size: NA
j_call: TRBJ1-5
d_call: TRBD1
cdr3_length: 13